This T cell receptor beta chain was observed in a study of T cells after yellow fever vaccination. Template-switching 5'RACE yielded the TCR cDNA; a universal primer site and UMIs were added in the process. TCRdb fed the 5' RACE reads into MiXCR, producing one record per CDR3 protein. Of hundreds of thousands of distinct CDR3 sequences listed, roughly an eighth are singletons. This CDR3 comprises 15 residues. Germline CDR1 reads SGHTA; CDR2 reads FQGNSA. With 5 bases clipped from V and 0 bases from J, the junction kept 6 bases outside the gene matches. Whole-study findings and limits: Boosting was followed by the reappearance of most primary-vaccination clones (under 97% CD4, 85% to 90% CD8). When the response was secondary, it was weaker but reached its peak faster, day 5 versus 15.

Details on this clonotype: Its antigen is currently unknown.

The starting material was PBMCs, obtained on the day of the yellow fever booster vaccination. The sequence came from a man aged 25-45 years who received the YFV17D yellow fever vaccine. The V gene is TRBV7-2, the J gene TRBJ2-5; TRBD2 aligns across 7 bases. Here the CDR3 reads CASSLTSVYQETQYF. In nucleotides, the CDR3 is TGTGCCAGCAGCCTTACTAGCGTGTACCAAGAGACCCAGTACTTC. The full variable domain, its missing parts supplied by reference TRBV7-2 and TRBJ2-5, is GAGVSQSPSNKVTEKGKDVELRCDPISGHTALYWYRQSLGQGLEFLIYFQGNSAPDKSGLPSDRFSAERTGGSVSTLTIQRTQQEDSAVYLCASSLTSVYQETQYFGPGTRLLVL.